The clone carrying this T cell receptor beta chain was seen a few times. This specimen comes from a study of blood T cell repertoires in COVID-19. Some clones are missing from TCRdb's copy, which holds only in-frame ones; the method was immunoSEQ multiplex PCR. The sample contains more than 250,000 clones, about four fifths of which appear only once. Germline assignment: CDR1 SGHVS and CDR2 FQNEAQ. V lost 3 bases, J lost 1 base, and 3 bases lay in between. This CDR3 is 12 amino acids long. Source material: PBMCs or T cells enriched from blood (not recorded which). The chain links TRBV7-8 to TRBJ1-1; no firm D call. The TCR comes from a man in his forties or fifties who had been exposed to COVID-19. CDR3 loop: CASSFRNTEAFF. The CDR3 bases are TGTGCCAGCAGCTTCCGGAACACTGAAGCTTTCTTT.